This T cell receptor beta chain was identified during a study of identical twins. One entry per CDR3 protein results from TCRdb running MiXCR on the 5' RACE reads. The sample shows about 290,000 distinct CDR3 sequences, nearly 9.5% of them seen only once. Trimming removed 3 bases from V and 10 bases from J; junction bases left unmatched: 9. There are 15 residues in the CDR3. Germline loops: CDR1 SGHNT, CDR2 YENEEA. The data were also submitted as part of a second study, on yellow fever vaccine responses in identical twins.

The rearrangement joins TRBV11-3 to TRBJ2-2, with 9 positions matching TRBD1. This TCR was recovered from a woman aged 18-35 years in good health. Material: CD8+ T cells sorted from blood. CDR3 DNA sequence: TGTGCCAGCAGCTTCCGGACAGGGGTTAGCGTGGAGCTGTTTTTT. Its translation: CASSFRTGVSVELFF. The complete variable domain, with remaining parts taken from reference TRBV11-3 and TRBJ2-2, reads EAGVVQSPRYKIIEKKQPVAFWCNPISGHNTLYWYLQNLGQGPELLIRYENEEAVDDSQLPKDRFSAERLKGVDSTLKIQPAELGDSAVYLCASSFRTGVSVELFFGEGSRLTVL.